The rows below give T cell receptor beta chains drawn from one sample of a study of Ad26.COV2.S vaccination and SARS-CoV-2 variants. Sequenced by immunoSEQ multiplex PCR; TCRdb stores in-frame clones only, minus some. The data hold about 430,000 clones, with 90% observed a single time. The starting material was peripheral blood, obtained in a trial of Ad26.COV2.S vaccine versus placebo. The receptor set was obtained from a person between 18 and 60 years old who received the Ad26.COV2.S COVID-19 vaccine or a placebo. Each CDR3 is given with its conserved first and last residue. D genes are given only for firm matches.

CDR3: CASSLGSGSGETQYF
V: TRBV5-4
D: TRBD2

CDR3: CASSPPYRDSSSYEQYF
V: TRBV7-9
D: TRBD1

CDR3: CASSPARDHGYTF
V: TRBV3-1/TRBV3-2
D: .

CDR3: CAWGGTGKNRYGYTF
V: TRBV30
D: .

CDR3: CASRRREDTQYF
V: TRBV6-5
D: .

CDR3: CASSLIGGNTEAFF
V: TRBV5-1
D: .

CDR3: CASSLGWGRQETQYF
V: TRBV5-1
D: .

CDR3: CASSLTSGYNEQFF
V: TRBV5-6
D: TRBD2

CDR3: CASSGRDRTSGLPHEQFF
V: TRBV27
D: TRBD1

CDR3: CASRGLAGITDTQYF
V: TRBV5-1
D: TRBD2

CDR3: CASSQGTGRVYEQFF
V: TRBV3-1/TRBV3-2
D: TRBD1

CDR3: CASSLGLAGSEQFF
V: TRBV13
D: TRBD2

CDR3: CASSLTSTYSDTQYF
V: TRBV27
D: .

CDR3: CASSQEGQGTIYEQYF
V: TRBV4-2
D: TRBD1

CDR3: CASSLRTSASTDTQYF
V: TRBV14
D: TRBD2

CDR3: CASNQSSGRQYSNQPQHF
V: TRBV27
D: .

CDR3: CASSLGYGSGNTIYF
V: TRBV27
D: .

CDR3: CASSELAGGGNEQFF
V: TRBV7-9
D: TRBD2

CDR3: CASSPLPKRNNEQFF
V: TRBV18
D: .

CDR3: CASTQHVRETQYF
V: TRBV6-5
D: .

CDR3: CASSLVAEGEGEQYF
V: TRBV7-8
D: .

CDR3: CASTRVSHEQYF
V: TRBV6-5
D: .

CDR3: CASSQDPRDGLQSYEQYF
V: TRBV4-1
D: .

CDR3: CTVTGPGRTEAFF
V: TRBV29-1
D: .

CDR3: CASSYQGSYEQYF
V: TRBV5-1
D: .

CDR3: CASSWASGIREQYF
V: TRBV6-2/TRBV6-3
D: TRBD2